Listed below are T cell receptor beta chains from one sample, sequenced in a study of blood T cell repertoires in COVID-19. Here immunoSEQ multiplex PCR was the method, and the copy in TCRdb shows in-frame clones only, minus some. The sample includes 220,000 or so clones, 84% of them seen just once. The source material was peripheral blood. Receptors originate from a man aged 25 to 45 with active or convalescent COVID-19. CDR3s include the opening cysteine and the closing phenylalanine or tryptophan. The order of the fields is J gene, V gene, clone size, D gene, CDR3 protein, CDR3 DNA. D genes are given only for firm matches. Rows may omit the clone size; those that give it use once, few, many or a size class.

J: TRBJ2-3
V: TRBV9
size: .
D: TRBD2
CDR3: CASSVASGRASGADTQYF
DNA: TGTGCCAGCAGCGTAGCTAGCGGGAGGGCCAGTGGAGCAGATACGCAGTATTTT

J: TRBJ2-3
V: TRBV28
size: .
D: .
CDR3: CASGSGPDTQYF
DNA: TGTGCCAGCGGAAGCGGTCCAGATACGCAGTATTTT

J: TRBJ1-1
V: TRBV28
size: .
D: .
CDR3: CASRPGQSGTEAFF
DNA: TGTGCCAGCAGACCCGGACAGTCGGGCACTGAAGCTTTCTTT

J: TRBJ2-2
V: TRBV28
size: .
D: TRBD1
CDR3: CASFPGTALTGELFF
DNA: TGTGCCAGCTTCCCCGGGACAGCCCTCACCGGGGAGCTGTTTTTT

J: TRBJ2-2
V: TRBV2
size: .
D: TRBD1
CDR3: CASKGAQNTGELFF
DNA: TGTGCCAGCAAGGGGGCTCAGAACACCGGGGAGCTGTTTTTT

J: TRBJ2-1
V: TRBV5-1
size: .
D: TRBD2
CDR3: CASSLWVRGGYNEQFF
DNA: TGCGCCAGCAGCTTGTGGGTGCGGGGGGGTTACAATGAGCAGTTCTTC

J: TRBJ2-7
V: TRBV28
size: once
D: .
CDR3: CASSLGGRDEQYF
DNA: TGTGCCAGCAGTTTGGGGGGACGGGACGAGCAGTACTTC

J: TRBJ2-7
V: TRBV11-2
size: .
D: .
CDR3: CASSIEAGAAYEQYF
DNA: TGTGCCAGCAGCATAGAGGCAGGGGCCGCCTACGAGCAGTACTTC

J: TRBJ1-1
V: TRBV19
size: .
D: TRBD1
CDR3: CARRDRGTEAFF
DNA: TGTGCCAGGAGAGACAGGGGGACTGAAGCTTTCTTT

J: TRBJ1-2
V: TRBV13
size: few
D: .
CDR3: CASSLKGINYGYTF
DNA: TGTGCCAGCAGCTTAAAGGGGATTAACTATGGCTACACCTTC

J: TRBJ2-7
V: TRBV19
size: few
D: TRBD2
CDR3: CASSIGPPQSGRSHEQYF
DNA: TGTGCCAGTAGTATAGGCCCCCCCCAGAGCGGGAGATCCCACGAGCAGTACTTC

J: TRBJ2-5
V: TRBV29-1
size: once
D: TRBD1
CDR3: CSVVDRGETQYF
DNA: TGCAGCGTTGTGGACAGGGGGGAGACCCAGTACTTC

J: TRBJ2-1
V: TRBV7-2
size: .
D: TRBD2
CDR3: CASSPRLAGVHEQFF
DNA: TGTGCCAGCAGCCCCCGACTAGCGGGAGTCCATGAGCAGTTCTTC

J: TRBJ1-4
V: TRBV28
size: .
D: .
CDR3: CASMEGLNEKLFF
DNA: TGTGCCAGCATGGAGGGGCTTAATGAAAAACTGTTTTTT

J: TRBJ2-7
V: TRBV27
size: .
D: TRBD2
CDR3: CASRPTSGASYEQYF
DNA: TGTGCCAGCAGGCCCACTAGCGGGGCCTCCTACGAGCAGTACTTC

J: TRBJ2-7
V: TRBV18
size: few
D: TRBD2
CDR3: CASSPGTKGSYEQYF
DNA: TGTGCCAGCTCACCGGGGACTAAAGGCTCCTACGAGCAGTACTTC

J: TRBJ1-5
V: TRBV7-2
size: .
D: .
CDR3: CASSLGGRSDQPQHF
DNA: TGTGCCAGCAGCTTAGGGGGGCGGAGTGATCAGCCCCAGCATTTT

J: TRBJ2-1
V: TRBV11-3
size: .
D: TRBD1
CDR3: CASSAGQGTYNEQFF
DNA: TGTGCCAGCAGCGCGGGACAGGGAACCTACAATGAGCAGTTCTTC

J: TRBJ2-2
V: TRBV6-5
size: .
D: TRBD2
CDR3: CASGGGTNTGELFF
DNA: TGTGCCAGCGGGGGGGGGACGAACACCGGGGAGCTGTTTTTT

J: TRBJ2-2
V: TRBV19
size: .
D: .
CDR3: CASSIDIDITGELFF
DNA: TGTGCCAGTAGTATCGACATAGACATCACCGGGGAGCTGTTTTTT

J: TRBJ1-1
V: TRBV29-1
size: .
D: TRBD1
CDR3: CSGRQGRTEAFF
DNA: TGCAGCGGGAGACAGGGTCGTACTGAAGCTTTCTTT

J: TRBJ2-1
V: TRBV5-4
size: .
D: .
CDR3: CASSQGTGMSNEQFF
DNA: TGTGCCAGCAGCCAGGGTACAGGGATGTCAAATGAGCAGTTCTTC

J: TRBJ1-5
V: TRBV10-3
size: .
D: TRBD1
CDR3: CAIGTGNQPQHF
DNA: TGTGCCATCGGGACAGGCAATCAGCCCCAGCATTTT

J: TRBJ2-2
V: TRBV6-5
size: .
D: TRBD2
CDR3: CASSYSVAGGTGELFF
DNA: TGTGCCAGCAGTTACTCCGTCGCGGGAGGGACCGGGGAGCTGTTTTTT

J: TRBJ1-1
V: TRBV29-1
size: .
D: .
CDR3: CSVEVSRLLNTEAFF
DNA: TGCAGCGTTGAAGTCTCCAGGCTACTGAACACTGAAGCTTTCTTT

J: TRBJ1-5
V: TRBV5-6
size: .
D: .
CDR3: CASSLIDQPQHF
DNA: TGTGCCAGCAGCTTAATAGATCAGCCCCAGCATTTT

J: TRBJ2-5
V: TRBV9
size: .
D: .
CDR3: CASSVALKAGETQYF
DNA: TGTGCCAGCAGCGTAGCATTAAAAGCGGGAGAGACCCAGTACTTC

J: TRBJ2-1
V: TRBV5-3
size: .
D: .
CDR3: CARSLLKGASFVSNEQFF
DNA: TGTGCCAGAAGCTTGTTGAAGGGCGCTAGCTTTGTTTCCAATGAGCAGTTCTTC

J: TRBJ2-1
V: TRBV6-4
size: .
D: TRBD1
CDR3: CASSDQPGGNEQFF
DNA: TGTGCCAGCAGCGACCAACCAGGGGGCAATGAGCAGTTCTTC

J: TRBJ1-3
V: TRBV5-6
size: .
D: TRBD1
CDR3: CASSFTGGSGNTIYF
DNA: TGTGCCAGCAGCTTCACAGGGGGCTCTGGAAACACCATATATTTT

J: TRBJ2-1
V: TRBV7-3
size: .
D: .
CDR3: CASSLGQGYNEQFF
DNA: TGTGCCAGCAGCTTAGGTCAGGGTTACAATGAGCAGTTCTTC

J: TRBJ1-5
V: TRBV19
size: .
D: .
CDR3: CASSIEGRQPQHF
DNA: TGTGCCAGTAGTATAGAGGGGCGCCAGCCCCAGCATTTT

J: TRBJ2-3
V: TRBV2
size: .
D: .
CDR3: CASGVGAASTDTQYF
DNA: TGTGCCAGCGGGGTGGGGGCGGCAAGCACAGATACGCAGTATTTT

J: TRBJ2-1
V: TRBV19
size: .
D: TRBD1
CDR3: CASSRLGQGSNEQFF
DNA: TGTGCCAGTAGTCGGCTGGGACAGGGGTCAAATGAGCAGTTCTTC

J: TRBJ2-2
V: TRBV9
size: .
D: .
CDR3: CASSVGGLADFTGELFF
DNA: TGTGCCAGCAGCGTAGGGGGGCTAGCGGATTTCACCGGGGAGCTGTTTTTT

J: TRBJ2-7
V: TRBV5-5
size: .
D: .
CDR3: CASSLDPVSYEQYF
DNA: TGTGCCAGCAGCTTGGACCCGGTGTCCTACGAGCAGTACTTC

J: TRBJ1-2
V: TRBV28
size: .
D: .
CDR3: CASSSLLRGGGYTF
DNA: TGTGCCAGCAGTTCTCTCCTGCGGGGCGGGGGCTACACCTTC

J: TRBJ2-7
V: TRBV28
size: .
D: TRBD1
CDR3: CASSGQGNEQYF
DNA: TGTGCCAGCAGTGGACAGGGTAACGAGCAGTACTTC

J: TRBJ2-7
V: TRBV29-1
size: .
D: TRBD2
CDR3: CSVLKLAGSSYEQYF
DNA: TGCAGCGTTTTGAAACTAGCGGGGTCGTCCTACGAGCAGTACTTC

J: TRBJ1-1
V: TRBV28
size: .
D: TRBD1
CDR3: CASSRGYTEAFF
DNA: TGTGCCAGCAGCAGGGGGTACACTGAAGCTTTCTTT

J: TRBJ1-5
V: TRBV12-3/TRBV12-4
size: once
D: TRBD1
CDR3: CASSKTGNQPQHF
DNA: TGTGCCAGCAGTAAGACAGGGAATCAGCCCCAGCATTTT

J: TRBJ1-1
V: TRBV14
size: .
D: .
CDR3: CASSHLRNTEAFF
DNA: TGTGCCAGCAGCCATTTGAGAAACACTGAAGCTTTCTTT

J: TRBJ1-2
V: TRBV6-2/TRBV6-3
size: .
D: TRBD1
CDR3: CASSDPGQGFYGYTF
DNA: TGTGCCAGCAGTGATCCAGGACAGGGCTTCTATGGCTACACCTTC

J: TRBJ1-5
V: TRBV2
size: .
D: .
CDR3: CASSERGRPQHF
DNA: TGTGCCAGCAGTGAAAGGGGCCGGCCCCAGCATTTT

J: TRBJ1-2
V: TRBV19
size: .
D: TRBD1
CDR3: CASSFGQGYGYTF
DNA: TGTGCCAGTAGTTTCGGACAGGGCTATGGCTACACCTTC